The sample holds many counts of the clone carrying this T cell receptor beta chain. Its antigen is currently unknown. The CDR3 extends over 13 amino acids. The V gene's germline CDR1 is SQVTM and CDR2 ANQGSEA. The V and J ends lost 6 bases and 10 bases respectively, with 19 bases between them. This entry belongs to a study of read filtering for tumor transcriptome and immune sequencing. Study outcomes and limitations: This fraction held mixed bone marrow immune cells after CD138-negative sorting.

This library used roughly 400 ng RNA and molecular barcoded adaptors spanning alpha/delta and beta/gamma chains. TCRdb re-derived calls from the reads in MiXCR, one entry per CDR3 protein. The sample contains some 140,000 distinct CDR3 sequences, approximately 13% of which appear only once. The sequencing sample was made of a population of CD138-negative cells sorted from bone marrow. The receptor was isolated from a donor over 35 with multiple myeloma. The genes are TRBV29-1 and TRBJ2-1, with D perhaps given as TRBD1 or TRBD2 (5 bases each). The CDR3 is CSVRDLPLGEQFF. CDR3 nucleotide sequence: TGCAGCGTCCGGGACCTCCCTCTTGGAGAGCAGTTCTTC.